This T cell receptor beta chain emerged from a study of blood T cell repertoires in COVID-19. Overall study: PBMCs, B-cell-depleted T cells, or T cells provided the cDNA or gDNA that made up the material.

Sequenced by immunoSEQ multiplex PCR; TCRdb stores in-frame clones only, minus some. The data hold about 330,000 clones, with around nine tenths observed a single time. The CDR3 totals 15 residues. Trimming removed 7 bases from V and 1 base from J, with 16 bases in between. Germline CDR1 is MDHEN and CDR2 is SYDVKM. This clone has only one observation. The clonotype originates from a young man who had recovered from COVID-19. The sample consisted of PBMCs or T cells enriched from blood (not recorded which). The rearrangement joins TRBV28 to TRBJ1-1, with a weak D call TRBD1 (5 bases). As DNA, the CDR3 is TGTGCCAGCACAGCACCAGGGAGGTCGAACACTGAAGCTTTCTTT. Translation gives CASTAPGRSNTEAFF.